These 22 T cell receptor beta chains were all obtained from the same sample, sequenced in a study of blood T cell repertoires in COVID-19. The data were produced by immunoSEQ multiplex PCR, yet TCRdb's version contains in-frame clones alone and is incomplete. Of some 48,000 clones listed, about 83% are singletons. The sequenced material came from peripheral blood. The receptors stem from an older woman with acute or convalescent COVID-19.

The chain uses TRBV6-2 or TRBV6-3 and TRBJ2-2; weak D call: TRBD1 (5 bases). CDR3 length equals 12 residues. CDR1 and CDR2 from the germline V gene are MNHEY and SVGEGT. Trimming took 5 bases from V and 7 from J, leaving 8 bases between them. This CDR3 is CASSPQVGELFF. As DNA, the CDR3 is TGTGCCAGCAGTCCACAGGTCGGGGAGCTGTTTTTT.

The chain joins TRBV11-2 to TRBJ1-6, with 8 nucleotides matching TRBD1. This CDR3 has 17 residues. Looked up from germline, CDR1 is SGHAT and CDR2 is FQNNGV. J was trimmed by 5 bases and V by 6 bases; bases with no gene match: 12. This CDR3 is CASSGTGPIFNNSPLHF. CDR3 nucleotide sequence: TGTGCCAGCAGTGGGACAGGACCAATCTTTAATAATTCACCCCTCCACTTT.

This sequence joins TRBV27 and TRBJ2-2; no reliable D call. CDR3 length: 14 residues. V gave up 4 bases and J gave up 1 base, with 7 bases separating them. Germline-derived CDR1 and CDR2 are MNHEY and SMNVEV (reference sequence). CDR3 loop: CASSYEVNTGELFF. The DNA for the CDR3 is TGTGCCAGCAGTTATGAGGTGAACACCGGGGAGCTGTTTTTT.

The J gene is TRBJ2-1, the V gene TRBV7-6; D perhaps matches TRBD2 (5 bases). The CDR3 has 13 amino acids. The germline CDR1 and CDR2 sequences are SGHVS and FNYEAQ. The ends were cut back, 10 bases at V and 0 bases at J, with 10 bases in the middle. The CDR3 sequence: CATRRSSYNEQFF. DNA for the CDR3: TGTGCCACCCGGAGGAGCTCCTACAATGAGCAGTTCTTC.

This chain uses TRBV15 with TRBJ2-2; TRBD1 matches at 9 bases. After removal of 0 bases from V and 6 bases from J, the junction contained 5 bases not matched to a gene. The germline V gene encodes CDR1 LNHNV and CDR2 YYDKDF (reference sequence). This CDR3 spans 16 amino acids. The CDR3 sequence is CATSRDPRTGAGELFF. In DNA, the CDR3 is TGTGCCACCAGCAGAGATCCTAGGACAGGGGCCGGGGAGCTGTTTTTT.

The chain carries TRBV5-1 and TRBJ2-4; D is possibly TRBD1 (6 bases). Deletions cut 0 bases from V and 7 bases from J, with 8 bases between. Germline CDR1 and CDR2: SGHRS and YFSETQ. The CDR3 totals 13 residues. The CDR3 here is CASSLGDINIQYF. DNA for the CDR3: TGCGCCAGCAGCTTGGGGGACATCAACATTCAGTACTTC.

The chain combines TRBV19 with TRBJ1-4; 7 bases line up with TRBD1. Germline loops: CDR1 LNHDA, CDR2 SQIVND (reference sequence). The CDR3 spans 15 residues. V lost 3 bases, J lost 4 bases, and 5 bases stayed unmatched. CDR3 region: CASSIGGQYNEKLFF. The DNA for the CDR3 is TGTGCCAGTAGTATCGGGGGACAGTATAATGAAAAACTGTTTTTT.

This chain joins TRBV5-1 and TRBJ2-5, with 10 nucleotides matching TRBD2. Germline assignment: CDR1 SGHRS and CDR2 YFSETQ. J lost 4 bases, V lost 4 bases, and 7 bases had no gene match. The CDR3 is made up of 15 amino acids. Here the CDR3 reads CASSRGTSARETQYF. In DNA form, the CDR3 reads TGCGCCAGCAGCAGGGGGACTAGCGCGCGAGAGACCCAGTACTTC.

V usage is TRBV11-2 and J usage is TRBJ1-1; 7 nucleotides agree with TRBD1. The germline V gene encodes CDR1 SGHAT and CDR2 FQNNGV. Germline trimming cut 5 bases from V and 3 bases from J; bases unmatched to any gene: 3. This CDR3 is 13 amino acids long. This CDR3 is CASSADRDTEAFF. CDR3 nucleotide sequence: TGTGCCAGCAGCGCCGACAGGGACACTGAAGCTTTCTTT. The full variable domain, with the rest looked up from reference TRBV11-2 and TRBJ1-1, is EAGVAQSPRYKIIEKRQSVAFWCNPISGHATLYWYQQILGQGPKLLIQFQNNGVVDDSQLPKDRFSAERLKGVDSTLKIQPAKLEDSAVYLCASSADRDTEAFFGQGTRLTVV.

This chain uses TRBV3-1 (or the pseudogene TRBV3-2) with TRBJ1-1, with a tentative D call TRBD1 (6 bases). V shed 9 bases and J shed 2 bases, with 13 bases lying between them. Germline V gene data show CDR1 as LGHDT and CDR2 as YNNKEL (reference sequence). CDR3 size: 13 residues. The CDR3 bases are TGTGCCAGTCGTAGGGGGATCAACACTGAAGCTTTCTTT. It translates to CASRRGINTEAFF.

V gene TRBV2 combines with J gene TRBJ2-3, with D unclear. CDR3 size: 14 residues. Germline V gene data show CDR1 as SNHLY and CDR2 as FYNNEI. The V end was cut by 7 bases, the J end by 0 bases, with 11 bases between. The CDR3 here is CASKPVVSTDTQYF. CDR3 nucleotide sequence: TGTGCCAGCAAACCAGTCGTAAGCACAGATACGCAGTATTTT.

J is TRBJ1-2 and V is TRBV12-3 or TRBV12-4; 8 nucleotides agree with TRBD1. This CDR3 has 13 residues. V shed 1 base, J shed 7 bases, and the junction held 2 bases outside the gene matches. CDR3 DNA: TGTGCCAGCAGTTTAGGACAGGGGACTGGCTACACCTTC. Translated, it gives CASSLGQGTGYTF.

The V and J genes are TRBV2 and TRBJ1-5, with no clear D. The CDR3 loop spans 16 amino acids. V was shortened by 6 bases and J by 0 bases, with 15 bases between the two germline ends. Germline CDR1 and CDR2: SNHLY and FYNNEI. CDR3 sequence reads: CASRGREGYSNQPQHF. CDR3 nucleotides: TGTGCCAGCAGGGGCCGGGAAGGCTATAGCAATCAGCCCCAGCATTTT.

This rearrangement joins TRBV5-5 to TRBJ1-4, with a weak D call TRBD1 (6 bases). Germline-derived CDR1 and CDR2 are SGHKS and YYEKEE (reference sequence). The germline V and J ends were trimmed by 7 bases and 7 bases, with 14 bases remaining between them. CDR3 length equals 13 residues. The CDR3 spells CASGGRGSEKLFF. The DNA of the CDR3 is TGTGCCAGCGGCGGCAGGGGTAGTGAAAAACTGTTTTTT.

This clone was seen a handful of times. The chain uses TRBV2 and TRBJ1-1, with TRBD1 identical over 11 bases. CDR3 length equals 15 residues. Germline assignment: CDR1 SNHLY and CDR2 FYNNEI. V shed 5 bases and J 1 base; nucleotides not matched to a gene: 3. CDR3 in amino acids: CASSFGQGANTEAFF. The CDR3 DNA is TGTGCCAGCAGTTTCGGACAGGGGGCGAACACTGAAGCTTTCTTT. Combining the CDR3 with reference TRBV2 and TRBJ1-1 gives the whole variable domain EPEVTQTPSHQVTQMGQEVILRCVPISNHLYFYWYRQILGQKVEFLVSFYNNEISEKSEIFDDQFSVERPDGSNFTLKIRSTKLEDSAMYFCASSFGQGANTEAFFGQGTRLTVV.

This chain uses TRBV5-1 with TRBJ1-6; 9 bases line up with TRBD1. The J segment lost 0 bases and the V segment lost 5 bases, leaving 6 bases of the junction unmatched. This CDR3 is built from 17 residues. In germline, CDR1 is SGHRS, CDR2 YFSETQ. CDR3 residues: CASSAGTGSSYNSPLHF. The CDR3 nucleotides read TGCGCCAGCAGTGCCGGGACAGGGAGCTCCTATAATTCACCCCTCCACTTT.

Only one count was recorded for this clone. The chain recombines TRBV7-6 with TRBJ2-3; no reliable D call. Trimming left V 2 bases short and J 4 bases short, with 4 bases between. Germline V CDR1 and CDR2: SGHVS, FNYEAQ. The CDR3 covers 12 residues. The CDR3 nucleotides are TGTGCCAGCAGCTTACAGGCAGATACGCAGTATTTT. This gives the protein CASSLQADTQYF.

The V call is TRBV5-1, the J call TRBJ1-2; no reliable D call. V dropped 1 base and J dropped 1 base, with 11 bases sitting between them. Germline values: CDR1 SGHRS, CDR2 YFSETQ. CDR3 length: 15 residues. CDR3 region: CASSLLGEINYGYTF. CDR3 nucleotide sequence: TGCGCCAGCAGCTTGCTCGGGGAGATTAACTATGGCTACACCTTC.

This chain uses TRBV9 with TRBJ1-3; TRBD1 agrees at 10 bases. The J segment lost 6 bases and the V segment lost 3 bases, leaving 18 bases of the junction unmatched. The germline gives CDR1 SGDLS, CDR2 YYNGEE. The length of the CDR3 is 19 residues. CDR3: CASSAIGQGVKAGENTIYF. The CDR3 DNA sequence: TGTGCCAGCAGCGCCATCGGACAGGGGGTTAAGGCAGGGGAAAACACCATATATTTT.

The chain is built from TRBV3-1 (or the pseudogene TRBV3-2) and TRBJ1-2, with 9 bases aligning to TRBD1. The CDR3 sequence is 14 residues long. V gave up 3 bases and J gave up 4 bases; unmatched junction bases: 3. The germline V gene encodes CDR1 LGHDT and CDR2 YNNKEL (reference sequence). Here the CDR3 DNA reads TGTGCCAGCAGCCAGGCGGACAGGGGCTATGGCTACACCTTC. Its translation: CASSQADRGYGYTF.

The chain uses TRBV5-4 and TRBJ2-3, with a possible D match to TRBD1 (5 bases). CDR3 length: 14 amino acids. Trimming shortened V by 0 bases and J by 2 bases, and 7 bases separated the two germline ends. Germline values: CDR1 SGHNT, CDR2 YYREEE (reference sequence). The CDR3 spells CASSLEGATDTQYF. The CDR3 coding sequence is TGTGCCAGCAGCTTGGAAGGGGCCACAGATACGCAGTATTTT.

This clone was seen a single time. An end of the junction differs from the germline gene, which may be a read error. CDR3 protein: CASSLGSQLATF. CDR3 bases: TGTGCCAGCAGCTTAGGGTCCCAACTAGCCACCTTC. The rearrangement links TRBV7-9 to TRBJ2-7; maybe TRBD2 (6 bases). The CDR3 covers 12 residues. CDR1 and CDR2 (germline): SEHNR, FQNEAQ (reference sequence).